This record concerns one TCR beta chain sequence. Many counts were recorded for this clonotype. There is no known antigen for this receptor. Nothing much larger sits one base from this clone, and base qualities are not available. Standard classification criteria for type 1 or type 2 diabetes were met by all diabetic patients, and glucose and C-peptide were assessed by WHO-recommended methods. Donors were excluded if they had other autoimmune diseases or infections within the previous four weeks. From each participant, about 10 milliliters of peripheral blood were collected. LymphoPrep density separation was used to isolate PBMCs. The CDR3, from cysteine to phenylalanine, totals 13 residues. The only DNA kept is the CDR3, 39 bases in frame from the first base. Reading the germline V gene (reference sequence) gives CDR1 GTSNPN and CDR2 SVGIG. V is clipped by 0 bases and J by 4 bases, and the sequence between their germline boundaries is 9 bases long.

This sample is part of a study of type 1 and type 2 diabetes patients listed by TCRdb under 2016. Study-wide context: About 9 type 1 diabetes patients, a few type 2 diabetes patients and roughly 6 nondiabetic controls were recruited in China to form the cohort. Across the study, CD4+ and CD8+ T cells were positively selected from PBMCs by means of CD4 or CD8 MicroBeads on MACS columns. A total of fewer than 25,000,000 paired-end reads was generated across the whole study. The study used high-throughput sequencing to profile TCRbeta repertoires and compare individuals with type 1 diabetes, type 2 diabetes and no diabetes. For the type 1 diabetes patients, the type 2 diabetes patients acted as a disease comparison group. V gene usage was similar between approximately 20-cycle and roughly 23-cycle amplification, suggesting similar primer efficiencies and random PCR bias. Sequencing of the TCRbeta libraries was paired-end and was performed on Illumina HiSeq 2000 or MiSeq instruments.

General findings and caveats noted by the study authors: Because only a limited number of T2D and control samples were sequenced, some T1D-only HECs might also appear in more T2D or control samples. Type 2 diabetes patients had few highly-expanded CD4+ clones, median one, accounting for a median roughly 3.6% of reads. High diversity was shown by type 2 diabetes repertoires, and the diversity was significantly greater than that of type 1 diabetes repertoires in both CD4+ and CD8+ T cells. Study groups were not matched for age and gender, which possibly biased interpretation. Type 2 diabetes and control samples had highly correlated V and J gene usage patterns, with the correlation between samples averaging roughly 0.97.

Sequencing was carried out with an Illumina MiSeq. For TCRbeta CDR3 amplification, the template was genomic DNA taken from the sorted T cell subsets. The TCRbeta CDR3 region was amplified by multiplex PCR using 30 forward and 13 reverse primers. PCR products were purified with AMPure XP beads, then indices and adaptors were added in a second approximately 25-cycle PCR. Libraries were gel-purified using the QIAquick Gel Extraction Kit before sequencing. As for the authors' bioinformatics: Paired-end reads were merged using FLASH and were aligned with IgBLAST to IMGT V, D and J germline references. Reads with below 70% alignment identity to germline references were discarded, leaving 11,114,426 reads study-wide. CDR3 boundaries, reading frame and productivity were assigned following IMGT definitions. Highly-expanded clones were defined as clones at or above 1% of reads, and diversity was measured by normalized Shannon entropy. Group differences in Shannon entropy were tested with unpaired two-tailed t-tests. In-frame beta chains were kept once TCRdb had trimmed the public reads at Q25 with fastp and called clones with MiXCR. Every entry covers one CDR3 protein and lists the most common genes and DNA from its rows. The V and J calls were not made by the authors but by TCRdb's processing. For this sample there are 280,000 or so distinct CDR3 sequences; more than 45% appear just once. Roughly an eighth of the sample is taken by the ten largest.

Sequenced input: peripheral blood mononuclear cells (PBMCs). This TCR derives from a man in his late teens or twenties with type 2 diabetes. Recombination connected TRBV30 to TRBJ1-1, with no confident D gene call. This receptor has the CDR3 CAWSVLWATEAFF. The nucleotides read TGTGCCTGGAGTGTACTTTGGGCCACTGAAGCTTTCTTT.